The 18 T cell receptor beta chains reported below all come from one sample, sequenced in a study of vaccination and CD4 T cells after COVID-19. Sequencing of DNA taken from cultured CD4+ T cells relied on the Oncomine TCR Beta short-read assay. TCRdb fed the PCR reads into MiXCR, producing one record per CDR3 protein. The sample has around 7,400 distinct CDR3 sequences, 45% to 55% seen once. For these TCRs, the target antigens are not known. The treatment: roughly nine-day PBMC culture with coronavirus spike peptide pools or control peptides (ViraFEST assay). Pre-COVID-19 pandemic sampling (2011-2018) yielded the unexposed donor's CD4+ T cells. The sample comprised CD4+ T cells from blood, cultured in vitro. All receptors come from a human donor in good health.

In this sample, this clonotype turned up a few times. The rearrangement uses TRBV14 and TRBJ1-2, with D possibly being TRBD1 (6 bases). V shed 0 bases and J shed 5 bases, with 10 bases lying between them. Germline V CDR1 and CDR2: SGHDN, FVKESK. The CDR3 spans 14 residues. CDR3 loop: CASSQDLGAYGYTF. CDR3 coding DNA: TGTGCCAGCAGCCAAGATCTGGGGGCATATGGCTACACCTTC.

This rearrangement joins TRBV11-2 to TRBJ1-1; TRBD1 is a possible D gene (5 bases). The CDR3 is 12 amino acids. Germline-derived CDR1 and CDR2 are SGHAT and FQNNGV. Trimming removed 6 bases at V and 5 bases at J, with 10 bases between. The CDR3 here is CASRAGLTEAFF. The CDR3 DNA reads TGTGCCAGCAGAGCAGGGTTGACTGAAGCTTTCTTT.

The rearrangement joins TRBV12-3 or TRBV12-4 to TRBJ2-7; possibly TRBD1 for D (6 bases). V gave up 0 bases and J gave up 4 bases, with 16 bases separating them. The CDR3 has 16 residues. Here the CDR3 reads CASSLAGAARGYEQYF. The CDR3 DNA is TGTGCCAGCAGTTTAGCGGGGGCCGCCCGGGGTTACGAGCAGTACTTC.

The rearrangement links TRBV2 to TRBJ2-5; 11 positions match TRBD2. CDR3 size: 16 residues. The junction had 9 bases not matched to a gene; V was cut back by 4 bases and J by 5 bases. Germline V lookup: CDR1 SNHLY, CDR2 FYNNEI. The CDR3 sequence: CASSGKTSGSIETQYF. The DNA of the CDR3 is TGTGCCAGCAGTGGGAAAACTAGCGGGAGTATTGAGACCCAGTACTTC.

V and J are TRBV7-9 and TRBJ1-2; D not resolved. The length of the CDR3 is 13 residues. The V and J ends lost 2 bases and 1 base respectively, with 5 bases between them. Germline CDR1 reads SEHNR; CDR2 reads FQNEAQ (reference sequence). The DNA of the CDR3 is TGTGCCAGCAGCTTAAACTTTAACTATGGCTACACCTTC. It is translated as CASSLNFNYGYTF.

The V and J genes are TRBV4-1 and TRBJ1-2, with 7 nucleotides matching TRBD1. This CDR3 has 15 residues. V lost 6 bases, J lost 8 bases, and 15 bases stayed unmatched. Germline V gives CDR1 MGHRA, CDR2 YSYEKL. The CDR3 loop is CASSPRSDRAIGYTF. CDR3 DNA: TGCGCCAGCAGTCCAAGATCTGACAGGGCTATCGGCTACACCTTC.

This clonotype was counted only a few times. This chain links TRBV7-6 with TRBJ2-3; unclear D gene. The CDR3 runs 13 residues. Trimming pared 2 bases from V and 2 bases from J, leaving 5 bases between. The germline V gene has CDR1 SGHVS and CDR2 FNYEAQ. CDR3 protein: CASSLSLTDTQYF. DNA for the CDR3: TGTGCCAGCAGCTTATCCCTCACAGATACGCAGTATTTT. The full variable domain, rest sourced from reference TRBV7-6 and TRBJ2-3, is GAGVSQSPRYKVTKRGQDVALRCDPISGHVSLYWYRQALGQGPEFLTYFNYEAQQDKSGLPNDRFSAERPEGSISTLTIQRTEQRDSAMYRCASSLSLTDTQYFGPGTRLTVL.

This chain links TRBV19 with TRBJ2-7; D might be TRBD2 (6 bases). This CDR3 comprises 15 residues. V was trimmed by 5 bases and J by 7 bases, leaving 21 bases between them. Germline V gives CDR1 LNHDA, CDR2 SQIVND (reference sequence). CDR3 in amino acids: CASSHPLPGAGEQYF. The CDR3 bases are TGTGCCAGTAGTCATCCTCTCCCCGGGGCGGGGGAGCAGTACTTC.

This chain joins TRBV28 and TRBJ1-2; 11 nucleotides match TRBD1. The germline V gene encodes CDR1 MDHEN and CDR2 SYDVKM. The ends lost 1 base at V and 4 bases at J; junction bases unmatched: 5. This CDR3 has 16 amino acids. The CDR3: CASSLYGDRGSYGYTF. In DNA, the CDR3 is TGTGCCAGCAGTTTATATGGGGACAGGGGGTCCTATGGCTACACCTTC.

V is TRBV27 and J is TRBJ2-1; 8 bases agree with TRBD2. The V segment lost 1 base and the J segment 0 bases; nucleotides outside the gene matches: 8. The CDR3 length is 18 residues. CDR1 and CDR2 (germline): MNHEY, SMNVEV (reference sequence). The CDR3 region is CASSLWSSGLSSYNEQFF. CDR3 sequence (DNA): TGTGCCAGCAGTTTATGGTCTAGCGGGTTGAGCTCCTACAATGAGCAGTTCTTC.

The chain recombines TRBV5-4 with TRBJ2-7, with 10 bases matching TRBD1. In germline, CDR1 is SGHNT, CDR2 YYREEE (reference sequence). After removal of 4 bases from V and 3 bases from J, the junction contained 7 bases not matched to a gene. The CDR3 loop spans 15 amino acids. The CDR3, as DNA: TGTGCCAGCAGCCGCGCGGGGACAGGGGACTACGAGCAGTACTTC. Translated: CASSRAGTGDYEQYF.

This clonotype was detected only a few times. V usage is TRBV29-1 and J usage is TRBJ1-2, with TRBD1 matching 9 bases. From germline, CDR1 is SQVTM and CDR2 ANQGSEA. The CDR3 spans 12 residues. Germline trimming cut 7 bases from V and 4 bases from J; bases unmatched to any gene: 4. CDR3 residues: CSAQDRGYGYTF. The CDR3 DNA follows: TGCAGCGCCCAGGACAGGGGCTATGGCTACACCTTC.

The chain is built from TRBV25-1 and TRBJ2-7; D may be TRBD1 or TRBD2 (6 bases each). Germline V gene data show CDR1 as MGHDK and CDR2 as SYGVNS. Trimming pared 8 bases from V and 3 bases from J, leaving 17 bases between. This CDR3 spans 14 amino acids. This CDR3 is CASGEAGENYEQYF. The CDR3 DNA sequence: TGTGCCAGCGGGGAGGCAGGGGAGAACTACGAGCAGTACTTC.

This clonotype turned up a few times. The rearrangement joins TRBV7-9 to TRBJ1-1; D is unclear. Trimming left V 0 bases short and J 2 bases short, with 10 bases between. There are 15 residues in the CDR3. The V gene's germline CDR1 is SEHNR and CDR2 FQNEAQ (reference sequence). The CDR3 DNA reads as TGTGCCAGCAGCTTAGCCTCGACGGGAAACACTGAAGCTTTCTTT. Translation: CASSLASTGNTEAFF. Drawing the rest from reference TRBV7-9 and TRBJ1-1, the complete variable domain is DTGVSQNPRHKITKRGQNVTFRCDPISEHNRLYWYRQTLGQGPEFLTYFQNEAQLEKSRLLSDRFSAERPKGSFSTLEIQRTEQGDSAMYLCASSLASTGNTEAFFGQGTRLTVV.

This clonotype was picked up a small number of times. The chain employs TRBV7-9 and TRBJ2-5; TRBD1 matches 9 bases. V dropped 1 base and J dropped 5; count of bases not matched to a gene: 2. The CDR3 covers 14 residues. Germline V CDR1 and CDR2: SEHNR, FQNEAQ (reference sequence). The CDR3 sequence: CASSLGDRAETQYF. CDR3 DNA sequence: TGTGCCAGCAGCTTAGGGGACAGGGCCGAGACCCAGTACTTC. Based on the CDR3 plus reference TRBV7-9 and TRBJ2-5, the full variable domain is DTGVSQNPRHKITKRGQNVTFRCDPISEHNRLYWYRQTLGQGPEFLTYFQNEAQLEKSRLLSDRFSAERPKGSFSTLEIQRTEQGDSAMYLCASSLGDRAETQYFGPGTRLLVL.

The rearrangement joins TRBV19 to TRBJ2-1; 11 bases fit TRBD2. J was trimmed by 8 bases and V by 2 bases; bases with no gene match: 11. The CDR3 is 17 amino acids. The germline gives CDR1 LNHDA, CDR2 SQIVND (reference sequence). The CDR3 DNA reads TGTGCCAGTAGTATAATCCGTAGCGGGGGGGCACTCGATGAGCAGTTCTTC. It is translated as CASSIIRSGGALDEQFF. The full variable domain, with the rest looked up from reference TRBV19 and TRBJ2-1, is DGGITQSPKYLFRKEGQNVTLSCEQNLNHDAMYWYRQDPGQGLRLIYYSQIVNDFQKGDIAEGYSVSREKKESFPLTVTSAQKNPTAFYLCASSIIRSGGALDEQFFGPGTRLTVL.

The J gene is TRBJ2-3, the V gene TRBV19, with TRBD2 matching over 7 bases. With 6 bases clipped from V and 2 bases from J, the junction kept 5 bases outside the gene matches. The CDR3 sequence is 14 residues long. Germline CDR1 LNHDA, CDR2 SQIVND (reference sequence). In DNA, the CDR3 is TGTGCCAGTAGCAAGCGGGGAAACACAGATACGCAGTATTTT. This codes for CASSKRGNTDTQYF.

The CDR3 spells CASSYVQDSSGANVLTF. The CDR3 DNA reads as TGTGCCAGCAGTTATGTACAGGACAGCTCTGGGGCCAACGTCCTGACTTTC. The J gene is TRBJ2-6, the V gene TRBV6-5; perhaps TRBD1 as D (6 bases). Germline loops: CDR1 MNHEY, CDR2 SVGAGI. Deletions cut 3 bases from V and 0 bases from J, with 12 bases between. The CDR3 has 17 residues.